The T cell receptor (beta chain) under discussion was sequenced for a study of OX40 agonist ivuxolimab in advanced cancers. Regarding this clone: Antigen unknown.

Sequenced by immunoSEQ multiplex PCR; TCRdb stores in-frame clones only, minus some. The sample yields 94,000 or so clones, around four fifths seen once. General study points: At 0.1-3.0 mg/kg, partial responders had clonal expansion among the lowest observed.

CDR1 is SGDLS, CDR2 YYNGEE, per germline. Trimming took off 0 bases at V and 2 bases at J, with 15 bases between the two ends. This CDR3 has 16 residues. The rearrangement links TRBV9 to TRBJ2-7; D gene unclear. This TCR came from an adult with an advanced solid tumor such as melanoma, head and neck, liver or kidney cancer. The sequencing used CD4+ or CD8+ T cells sorted from blood, collected in a trial of the OX40 agonist ivuxolimab. The CDR3 DNA follows: TGTGCCAGCAGCGTAGGCCCCGACACAATTACCTACGAGCAGTACTTC. It is translated as CASSVGPDTITYEQYF.